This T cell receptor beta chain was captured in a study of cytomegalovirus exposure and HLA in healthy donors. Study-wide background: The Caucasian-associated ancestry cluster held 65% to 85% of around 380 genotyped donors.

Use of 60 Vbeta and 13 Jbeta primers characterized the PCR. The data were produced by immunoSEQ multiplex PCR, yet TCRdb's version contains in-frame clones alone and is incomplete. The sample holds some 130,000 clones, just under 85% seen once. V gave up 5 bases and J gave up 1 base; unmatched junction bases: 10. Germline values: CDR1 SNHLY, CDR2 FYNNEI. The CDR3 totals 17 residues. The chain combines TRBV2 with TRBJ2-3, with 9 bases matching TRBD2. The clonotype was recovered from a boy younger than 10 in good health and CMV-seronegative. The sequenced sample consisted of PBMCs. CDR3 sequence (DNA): TGTGCCAGCAGTTATAAGTTAGCGGGGGAAGGCACAGATACGCAGTATTTT. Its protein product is CASSYKLAGEGTDTQYF.